One sample yielded the 9 T cell receptor beta chains listed below, sequenced in a study of blood T cell repertoires in COVID-19. Profiling relied on immunoSEQ multiplex PCR, and the TCRdb table lists in-frame clones only, not all of them. The data contain around 30,000 clones, approximately 89% of them singletons. Sequenced: peripheral blood. The receptors derive from a man aged 55 to 70 with acute or convalescent COVID-19.

This clone was detected only once. The chain is built from TRBV5-1 and TRBJ2-2, with 8 positions matching TRBD2. In germline, CDR1 is SGHRS, CDR2 YFSETQ. Unmatched junction bases numbered 2, after V lost 4 bases and J lost 0 bases. The CDR3 has 15 residues. CDR3 in DNA: TGCGCCAGCAGCATGGGACTAGCGAACACCGGGGAGCTGTTTTTT. Translation: CASSMGLANTGELFF.

The chain uses TRBV18 and TRBJ2-3; 15 bases match TRBD2. The V and J ends lost 6 bases and 6 bases, in that order; junction bases with no gene match: 7. The germline V gene has CDR1 KGHSH and CDR2 LQKENI. The CDR3 has 16 residues. The DNA for the CDR3 is TGTGCCAGCTCCCTCGGGACTAGCGGGAGGTTGGATACGCAGTATTTT. It translates to CASSLGTSGRLDTQYF.

The chain couples TRBV12-3 or TRBV12-4 to TRBJ2-2, with D unresolved. V lost 6 bases to trimming and J lost 6 bases, with 11 bases between them. This CDR3 has 13 residues. The CDR3, as DNA: TGTGCCAGCAGACCGACACCCCCCGGGGAGCTGTTTTTT. Translating gives CASRPTPPGELFF.

This clone was recorded a few times. The CDR3 sequence: CATRRGPGGELFF. CDR3 nucleotides: TGTGCCACCAGGAGAGGGCCCGGGGGGGAGCTGTTTTTT. This rearrangement joins TRBV24-1 to TRBJ2-2; a weak D match, TRBD2 (5 bases). This CDR3 has 13 residues. The V gene's germline CDR1 is KGHDR and CDR2 SFDVKD. Trimming pared 7 bases from V and 8 bases from J, leaving 13 bases between.

The table lists this clone with a count of one. The chain joins TRBV19 to TRBJ1-2; TRBD1 aligns across 7 bases. After removal of 5 bases from V and 5 bases from J, the junction contained 5 bases not matched to a gene. The germline V gene has CDR1 LNHDA and CDR2 SQIVND (reference sequence). The CDR3 spans 13 residues. As DNA, the CDR3 is TGTGCCAGTAGTGCGACAGGGTTGTATGGCTACACCTTC. Translating gives CASSATGLYGYTF.

The V and J genes are TRBV7-9 and TRBJ1-5, with D possibly TRBD1 on 5 matching bases. V lost 1 base to trimming and J lost 14 bases, with 12 bases between them. Germline CDR1 reads SEHNR; CDR2 reads FQNEAQ (reference sequence). This CDR3 is built from 12 residues. CDR3 coding DNA: TGTGCCAGCAGCTTAGAGGGGCCAGATAAGCATTTT. This sequence encodes CASSLEGPDKHF.

This clone has just a few counts. The rearrangement links TRBV18 to TRBJ1-4; 8 bases map to TRBD1. The CDR3 consists of 16 residues. Per germline, CDR1 KGHSH and CDR2 LQKENI. The trim removed 3 bases at V and 3 bases at J, leaving 6 bases unmatched. CDR3 protein: CASSPRQGRANEKLFF. The CDR3 nucleotides read TGTGCCAGCTCACCGCGACAGGGGCGGGCTAATGAAAAACTGTTTTTT.

V and J are TRBV19 and TRBJ1-5; the D is unclear. Germline assignment: CDR1 LNHDA and CDR2 SQIVND (reference sequence). The CDR3 loop spans 13 amino acids. Trimming left V 3 bases short and J 4 bases short, with 7 bases between. Here the CDR3 DNA reads TGTGCCAGTAGTATGGCAAAAAATCAGCCCCAGCATTTT. This sequence encodes CASSMAKNQPQHF.

This clone was detected only once. CDR3 nucleotides: TGTGCCAGCAGCTTAGGACTAGCACTCTACAATGAGCAGTTCTTC. Translating gives CASSLGLALYNEQFF. The V and J genes are TRBV11-3 and TRBJ2-1; 7 bases agree with TRBD2. This CDR3 comprises 15 residues. The germline gives CDR1 SGHNT, CDR2 YENEEA. V lost 1 base and J lost 3; bases outside the gene matches: 3. The full variable domain, rest sourced from reference TRBV11-3 and TRBJ2-1, is EAGVVQSPRYKIIEKKQPVAFWCNPISGHNTLYWYLQNLGQGPELLIRYENEEAVDDSQLPKDRFSAERLKGVDSTLKIQPAELGDSAVYLCASSLGLALYNEQFFGPGTRLTVL.